This TCR beta chain was recorded in a study of neurological immune-mediated disorders. Study findings and constraints: The absence of shared CDR3 amino acid sequences among expanded clones across subjects suggests private repertoires in all groups. Multiple sclerosis, the disease with the least TCR clonal expansion, fell below healthy controls, whereas HTLV-1-associated myelopathy showed the most.

As regards this clonotype: Its target is not known. A junction boundary mismatches the germline segment, possibly from a read error.

Time point given: longitudinal time-point 1 (baseline). PBMCs numbering 2 million and stored at -80 C yielded the unsorted libraries. The germline V gene encodes CDR1 LGHDT and CDR2 YNNKEL (reference sequence). The CDR3 covers 13 residues. Each TCR transcript was tagged with a 10-nucleotide random UMI during 5'RACE. TCRdb reprocessed the 5' RACE reads via MiXCR and lists one record per CDR3 protein. The sample yields tens of thousands of distinct CDR3 sequences, around 10% seen once. Sequenced material: PBMCs. The TCR sequence derives from a male donor with HTLV-1-associated myelopathy (HAM/TSP). This rearrangement joins TRBV3-1 to TRBJ2-1; D might be TRBD2 (5 bases). The CDR3 loop reads CTSSSGRVNEQFF. The CDR3 bases are TGTACCAGCAGCAGTGGGCGGGTCAATGAGCAGTTCTTC.